The 18 T cell receptor beta chains given below trace back to one sample, sequenced in a study of control samples from healthy donors and cancer patients. Sequenced by immunoSEQ multiplex PCR; TCRdb stores in-frame clones only, minus some. The sample has 150,000 to 160,000 clones; over 90% are singletons. Sequenced: blood. Receptor source: a middle-aged man in good health.

CDR3 sequence (DNA): TGTGCCAGCCGGGGCTCGACCGGGGAGCTGTTTTTT. This gives the protein CASRGSTGELFF. The rearrangement joins TRBV6-5 to TRBJ2-2, with D perhaps matching TRBD1 or TRBD2 (5 bases each). This CDR3 has 12 residues. Trimming took off 8 bases at V and 5 bases at J, with 9 bases between the two ends. Germline-derived CDR1 and CDR2 are MNHEY and SVGAGI.

V gene TRBV10-3 combines with J gene TRBJ1-1; TRBD1 might be the D (6 bases). Trimming removed 0 bases at V and 10 bases at J, with 12 bases between. Germline CDR1 ENHRY, CDR2 SYGVKD. This CDR3 spans 13 amino acids. CDR3 in amino acids: CAISESMQGTAFF. In DNA form, the CDR3 reads TGTGCCATCAGTGAGTCTATGCAGGGGACAGCTTTCTTT.

V is TRBV10-3 and J is TRBJ2-3; no definite D call. Between the trimmed V and J ends, which lost 0 bases and 0 bases, there was a span of 10 bases. The CDR3 consists of 16 residues. Germline CDR1 ENHRY, CDR2 SYGVKD. Written as DNA, the CDR3 is TGTGCCATCAGTGAGTCCGGGCGGATTAGCACAGATACGCAGTATTTT. Encoded protein: CAISESGRISTDTQYF.

The rearrangement uses TRBV27 and TRBJ2-3; 8 nucleotides match TRBD2. The CDR3 length is 16 residues. Germline V gene lookup returns CDR1 MNHEY and CDR2 SMNVEV (reference sequence). The J segment lost 0 bases and the V segment lost 2 bases, leaving 4 bases of the junction unmatched. CDR3 nucleotide sequence: TGTGCCAGCAGTTTAGTTAGCGGGGTTAGCACAGATACGCAGTATTTT. Protein product: CASSLVSGVSTDTQYF.

The CDR3 protein is CAVRTGGGVTDTQYF. The CDR3 DNA is TGTGCCGTCCGTACAGGTGGCGGGGTCACAGATACGCAGTATTTT. V usage is TRBV10-3 and J usage is TRBJ2-3; D is perhaps TRBD2 (6 bases). In germline, CDR1 is ENHRY, CDR2 SYGVKD. The CDR3 runs to 15 residues. Trimming pared 11 bases from V and 2 bases from J, leaving 20 bases between.

J is TRBJ1-1 and V is TRBV27, with 8 positions matching TRBD1. With V trimmed by 3 bases and J by 5 bases, 2 bases remained unmatched. Germline V gives CDR1 MNHEY, CDR2 SMNVEV (reference sequence). The CDR3 is 13 amino acids. CDR3 sequence: CASSFYRGTEAFF. CDR3 bases: TGTGCCAGCAGTTTTTACAGGGGGACTGAAGCTTTCTTT.

Here the CDR3 reads CASSLALTGDYGYTF. CDR3 nucleotides: TGTGCCAGCAGCTTAGCGCTGACAGGGGACTATGGCTACACCTTC. V gene TRBV11-1 combines with J gene TRBJ1-2; 8 bases map to TRBD1. Germline V gene sequence: CDR1 SGHAT, CDR2 FQDESV (reference sequence). V was pared by 0 bases and J by 3 bases, with 3 bases of the junction left unmatched. CDR3 length: 15 amino acids.

The gene calls are TRBV27 and TRBJ2-2, with D possibly matching TRBD1 (7 bases). The V gene's germline CDR1 is MNHEY and CDR2 SMNVEV (reference sequence). With 6 bases removed from V and 6 bases from J, the gap between germline ends came to 17 bases. The CDR3 runs to 15 residues. The CDR3 sequence: CASSFGGTVAGELFF. Here the CDR3 DNA reads TGTGCCAGCAGCTTCGGCGGGACAGTGGCCGGGGAGCTGTTTTTT.

CDR3 region: CATSASPGTVAGGPQHF. In DNA form, the CDR3 reads TGTGCCACCAGTGCCTCCCCCGGGACAGTCGCCGGAGGGCCCCAGCATTTT. The chain is built from TRBV24-1 and TRBJ1-5; 7 bases align to TRBD1. This CDR3 is built from 17 residues. CDR1 and CDR2 (germline): KGHDR, SFDVKD. The J segment lost 9 bases and the V segment lost 5 bases, leaving 18 bases of the junction unmatched.

This chain links TRBV28 with TRBJ1-2, with D possibly TRBD1 on 6 matching bases. This CDR3 has 14 amino acids. Trimming cost V 7 bases and J 5 bases, with 17 bases left between them. Germline V gene sequence: CDR1 MDHEN, CDR2 SYDVKM. CDR3 residues: CASKAGTHYYGYTF. CDR3 sequence (DNA): TGTGCCAGCAAGGCCGGGACACACTATTATGGCTACACCTTC.

The chain recombines TRBV11-2 with TRBJ2-1; 12 bases match TRBD2. This CDR3 has 16 amino acids. Germline assignment: CDR1 SGHAT and CDR2 FQNNGV. Trimming took 5 bases from V and 8 from J; bases not matched to a gene: 10. In DNA, the CDR3 is TGTGCCAGCAGCCCCGGGGGACTAGCGGGCGGGGATGAGCAGTTCTTC. Amino acids: CASSPGGLAGGDEQFF. Based on the CDR3 plus reference TRBV11-2 and TRBJ2-1, the full variable domain is EAGVAQSPRYKIIEKRQSVAFWCNPISGHATLYWYQQILGQGPKLLIQFQNNGVVDDSQLPKDRFSAERLKGVDSTLKIQPAKLEDSAVYLCASSPGGLAGGDEQFFGPGTRLTVL.

V and J are TRBV28 and TRBJ2-1, with 8 bases fitting TRBD1. The germline gives CDR1 MDHEN, CDR2 SYDVKM. The CDR3 has 14 residues. The ends lost 11 bases at V and 4 bases at J; junction bases unmatched: 10. As DNA, the CDR3 is TGTGCCGCAGAATTCCGGGACAGGTACAATGAGCAGTTCTTC. It codes for CAAEFRDRYNEQFF.

This rearrangement joins TRBV6-5 to TRBJ1-2; no clear D gene. The CDR3 is 13 residues long. V lost 0 bases and J lost 9, with 11 bases in between. CDR1 MNHEY and CDR2 SVGAGI come from the germline V gene. This chain's CDR3 is CASSYSDLGSYTF. CDR3 nucleotide sequence: TGTGCCAGCAGTTACTCCGACCTCGGGAGCTACACCTTC.

This chain joins TRBV5-4 and TRBJ2-2; TRBD1 agrees at 7 bases. J gave up 5 bases and V 2 bases, and 12 bases lay outside the gene matches. The CDR3 is 17 amino acids. Germline V gene data show CDR1 as SGHNT and CDR2 as YYREEE (reference sequence). This chain's CDR3 is CASSFSTGALVTGELFF. The CDR3 DNA reads as TGTGCCAGCAGCTTCTCTACAGGGGCGTTGGTTACCGGGGAGCTGTTTTTT. The full variable domain, completed using reference TRBV5-4 and TRBJ2-2, is ETGVTQSPTHLIKTRGQQVTLRCSSQSGHNTVSWYQQALGQGPQFIFQYYREEENGRGNFPPRFSGLQFPNYSSELNVNALELDDSALYLCASSFSTGALVTGELFFGEGSRLTVL.

The chain couples TRBV14 to TRBJ1-3; D call uncertain. V was cut by 0 bases and J by 3 bases, with 9 bases left in between. The CDR3 contains 15 residues. In germline, CDR1 is SGHDN, CDR2 FVKESK. The CDR3 DNA reads as TGTGCCAGCAGCCAAGACAGAGTATTTGGAAACACCATATATTTT. Translation gives CASSQDRVFGNTIYF.

This clone was recorded once. This sequence joins TRBV5-6 and TRBJ1-4, with D possibly being TRBD1 (6 bases). The CDR3 runs 16 residues. Germline CDR1 reads SGHDT; CDR2 reads YYEEEE. Trimming left V 4 bases short and J 4 bases short, with 17 bases between. CDR3 residues: CASSLVGDRNNEKLFF. CDR3 DNA: TGTGCCAGCAGCCTTGTTGGAGACAGGAATAATGAAAAACTGTTTTTT.

The chain has TRBV5-1 and TRBJ2-1; the D gene is possibly TRBD2 (5 bases). Germline V CDR1 and CDR2: SGHRS, YFSETQ. The germline V and J ends were trimmed by 7 bases and 5 bases, with 10 bases remaining between them. This CDR3 is built from 12 residues. The CDR3 nucleotides read TGCGCCAGCCGGGTCGGGAACAATGAGCAGTTCTTC. This codes for CASRVGNNEQFF.

The sample holds a few counts of this clone. This chain uses TRBV6-6 with TRBJ1-4, with 8 bases aligning to TRBD1. The germline gives CDR1 MNHNY, CDR2 SVGAGI (reference sequence). The CDR3 has 15 residues. Losses at the gene ends were 2 bases for V and 7 bases for J; bases not matched to a gene: 6. The CDR3 is CASSYPDRDSEKLFF. The CDR3 DNA follows: TGTGCCAGCAGTTACCCGGACAGGGATAGTGAAAAACTGTTTTTT.